These 3 T cell receptor beta chains were all obtained from the same sample, sequenced in a study of neurological immune-mediated disorders. TCRdb recomputed calls from the 5' RACE reads with MiXCR, one row per CDR3 protein. The table has 50,000 to 75,000 distinct CDR3 sequences, more than 9.5% seen once. The sequenced material came from PBMCs. These receptors were taken from a woman in her sixties with HTLV-1-associated myelopathy (HAM/TSP).

This clonotype was detected many times. This chain joins TRBV4-1 and TRBJ2-2; a possible D gene is TRBD1 (6 bases). V gave up 4 bases and J gave up 4 bases, with 31 bases separating them. Germline V gene data show CDR1 as MGHRA and CDR2 as YSYEKL. The CDR3 contains 21 residues. In DNA form, the CDR3 reads TGCGCCAGCAGCCGAAACCCTCAGCAAATCAGGGGCCTGGCGACCACCGGGGAGCTGTTTTTT. Its protein product is CASSRNPQQIRGLATTGELFF.

The table lists this clonotype with many counts. The chain links TRBV7-4 to TRBJ2-7; D is undetermined. The length of the CDR3 is 11 residues. CDR1 is SGHVT and CDR2 is SQSDAQ in the germline V gene. V was cut by 7 bases and J by 5 bases, with 9 bases left in between. CDR3 protein: CASTPRDEQYF. DNA of the CDR3: TGTGCCAGCACCCCCCGAGACGAGCAGTACTTC.

The sample holds many counts of this clonotype. This chain uses TRBV7-8 with TRBJ2-5, with TRBD2 matching over 10 bases. Germline CDR1 SGHVS, CDR2 FQNEAQ. This CDR3 is built from 13 residues. The V gene end was trimmed by 3 bases and the J gene end by 5 bases; junction bases not matched to a gene: 0. The CDR3 reads CASSLGLAETQYF. CDR3 nucleotide sequence: TGTGCCAGCAGCTTGGGACTAGCGGAGACCCAGTACTTC.